The sequence of this TCR beta chain was determined in a study of human T cells and chemical hapten exposure (dated by TCRdb to the early 2020s). Background for the entire study: The libraries were sequenced as a pool, and the TCR yield per sample differed mostly because of small variations in library volumes within the pool. In alopecia patients, the study followed how the peripheral blood TCR repertoire changed in vivo over primary and secondary sensitization to diphenylcyclopropenone (DPC), a hapten. Both TCR alpha and TCR beta chains were sequenced from each blood RNA sample. Broad study findings and their caveats: After repeated subsampling, changes were observed in the strength of the expansion versus patch-test correlation and in the threshold at which the correlation became significant. No change with DPC sensitization was found in the number of TCRs above 1 in 1000 frequency, and no evidence of global repertoire structure alterations was found.

Unfractionated whole blood was collected in Tempus Blood RNA tubes, and total RNA was extracted from that blood. A few healthy volunteers were used as TCR sequencing controls and were bled at day 0, 2 weeks and 6 weeks. Only a few counts were recorded for this clonotype. No cognate antigen has been identified for it. No much larger clone is present one base from it, and per-base qualities are unavailable. Receptor libraries were prepared by 5' RACE. Sequencing relied on an Illumina MiSeq. Library preparation attached unique molecular identifiers to individual cDNA molecules for quantitative, reproducible TCR counting. Turning to the authors' computational methods: The median number of TCRs per sample was approximately 93,000, ranging from 23,224 to 690,600. The Decombinator software suite was used to annotate V, J and CDR3 in the TCR reads. To make PS versus PT1 abundance plots, every sample was subsampled to the same number of TCRs (28,000). TCRs were defined as expanded if absent before sensitization and observed at least eight times at the 2-week time point. TCRdb cleaned the public reads at Q25 with fastp, built clones with MiXCR and kept in-frame beta chains. Rows matching on CDR3 protein sequence are summarized as one entry with the most common DNA and genes. The V and J calls reflect TCRdb's pipeline rather than the authors' work. Within this sample are 110,000 or so distinct CDR3 sequences, with roughly 18% of them counted one time only. Of the sample, 2.5% to 3.5% falls within the top ten clones.

According to the germline V gene (reference sequence), CDR1 reads MNHNY and CDR2 reads SVGAGI. Relative to germline, V is missing 2 bases and J is missing 7 bases, with 9 bases of the junction outside any gene match. From the cysteine through the phenylalanine, the CDR3 covers 15 amino acids. Solely the CDR3 DNA is kept, with 45 bases framed from the first base. The rearranged chain carries TRBV6-6 and TRBJ2-3; the central 7 bases match TRBD1. The receptor comes from a human donor in good health. The base sequence is TGTGCCAGCAGTTACCCCGGGACAGCTGAAAATACGCAGTATTTT. It is translated as CASSYPGTAENTQYF.